These T cell receptor beta chains were read from a single sample in a study of pediatric ulcerative colitis. Repertoires were generated with immunoSEQ multiplex PCR, while TCRdb's copy carries only in-frame clones and drops some. This sample has about 64,000 clones, with around four fifths found just once. Sequencing used blood. These receptors came from a boy younger than 18 with moderate ulcerative colitis. CDR3s include the opening cysteine and the closing phenylalanine or tryptophan. D genes are given only for firm matches. Only part of the rows carry a size: once, few, many, or a class if the clone is expanded.

D gene | J gene | V gene | clone size | CDR3 protein | CDR3 DNA
TRBD1 | TRBJ1-2 | TRBV27 | - | CASGLGQGASYTF | TGTGCCAGCGGCCTTGGACAGGGGGCGAGCTACACCTTC
TRBD2 | TRBJ2-7 | TRBV25-1 | - | CASSESLAGGSYEQYF | TGTGCCAGCAGTGAATCCCTAGCGGGGGGCTCCTACGAGCAGTACTTC
- | TRBJ2-1 | TRBV6-1 | - | CASAPDNEQFF | TGTGCCAGCGCCCCTGACAATGAGCAGTTCTTC
- | TRBJ1-1 | TRBV2 | - | CASHHKWNTEAFF | TGTGCCAGCCACCATAAATGGAACACTGAAGCTTTCTTT
- | TRBJ2-7 | TRBV19 | - | CASSIDLRSPGEQYF | TGTGCCAGTAGTATAGACCTCAGGTCCCCGGGTGAGCAGTACTTC
- | TRBJ1-1 | TRBV11-1 | - | CASSPRPTNTEAFF | TGTGCCAGCAGCCCGAGACCCACCAACACTGAAGCTTTCTTT
TRBD1 | TRBJ2-7 | TRBV4-2 | few | CASSQVGTGRDEQYF | TGTGCCAGCAGCCAAGTTGGGACAGGGCGGGACGAGCAGTACTTC
- | TRBJ1-3 | TRBV6-5 | - | CASRSGFGNTIYF | TGTGCCAGCAGGTCAGGGTTTGGAAACACCATATATTTT
- | TRBJ1-2 | TRBV7-9 | - | CASSQPATAGNAYGYTF | TGTGCCAGCAGTCAACCGGCAACGGCAGGGAATGCCTATGGCTACACCTTC
- | TRBJ1-2 | TRBV7-2 | - | CASSLDPGLLYGYTF | TGTGCCAGCAGCTTAGATCCAGGACTTCTCTATGGCTACACCTTC
- | TRBJ1-1 | TRBV29-1 | - | CSVGTPNTEAFF | TGCAGCGTGGGGACACCCAACACTGAAGCTTTCTTT
TRBD1 | TRBJ2-3 | TRBV27 | - | CASSLLDRRDTQYF | TGTGCCAGCAGTTTATTGGACAGGAGGGATACGCAGTATTTT
TRBD1 | TRBJ1-1 | TRBV6-5 | - | CASSYTGTGVTEAFF | TGTGCCAGCAGTTACACCGGGACAGGGGTAACTGAAGCTTTCTTT
TRBD2 | TRBJ2-3 | TRBV19 | - | CASSTLAGRTDTQYF | TGTGCCAGTAGTACCCTAGCGGGACGCACAGATACGCAGTATTTT
- | TRBJ1-2 | TRBV27 | - | CASRSRTNYGYTF | TGTGCCAGCAGGAGTCGGACTAACTATGGCTACACCTTC
TRBD1 | TRBJ2-5 | TRBV13 | - | CASSLVEGTGGKETQYF | TGTGCCAGCAGCTTAGTCGAGGGGACAGGGGGCAAGGAGACCCAGTACTTC
- | TRBJ2-2 | TRBV5-1 | - | CASSHGREQGGELFF | TGCGCCAGCAGCCATGGTCGGGAGCAGGGCGGGGAGCTGTTTTTT
- | TRBJ1-1 | TRBV5-8 | few | CASSPNGWRTEAFF | TGTGCCAGCAGCCCCAACGGCTGGAGGACTGAAGCTTTCTTT
TRBD2 | TRBJ2-3 | TRBV11-3 | - | CASSLGAGADTQYF | TGTGCCAGCAGCTTAGGAGCGGGGGCAGATACGCAGTATTTT
- | TRBJ1-1 | TRBV5-1 | once | CASSEGNTEAFF | TGCGCCAGCAGCGAAGGGAACACTGAAGCTTTCTTT
- | TRBJ2-7 | TRBV18 | - | CASSPDYEQYF | TGTGCCAGCTCACCAGACTACGAGCAGTACTTC
- | TRBJ2-7 | TRBV10-3 | once | CAISESIPGTYEQYF | TGTGCCATCAGTGAGTCAATCCCGGGAACCTACGAGCAGTACTTC
TRBD2 | TRBJ2-1 | TRBV9 | - | CASSVGEAGGLRRTEQFF | TGTGCCAGCAGCGTCGGCGAGGCGGGAGGTCTTCGTCGAACCGAGCAGTTCTTC
TRBD2 | TRBJ2-3 | TRBV29-1 | - | CSPGLAGRDTQYF | TGCAGCCCGGGACTAGCGGGCCGAGATACGCAGTATTTT
TRBD1 | TRBJ2-7 | TRBV5-4 | - | CASRGTGGGNEQYF | TGTGCCAGCAGGGGGACAGGGGGCGGAAACGAGCAGTACTTC
- | TRBJ1-3 | TRBV5-8 | - | CASSSGSGNTIYF | TGTGCCAGCAGCTCAGGGTCTGGAAACACCATATATTTT
- | TRBJ1-3 | TRBV9 | - | CASSIDSFSGNTIYF | TGTGCCAGCAGTATTGACAGCTTCTCTGGAAACACCATATATTTT
- | TRBJ2-7 | TRBV10-3 | - | CAISLGAGGYEQYF | TGTGCCATCAGTCTGGGGGCAGGGGGGTACGAGCAGTACTTC
TRBD2 | TRBJ2-1 | TRBV9 | - | CASSQSLLAGGSNEQFF | TGTGCCAGCAGCCAAAGCCTACTAGCGGGAGGATCTAATGAGCAGTTCTTC
TRBD1 | TRBJ1-2 | TRBV5-5 | once | CASSLLQGGYTF | TGTGCCAGCAGCTTACTACAGGGGGGCTACACCTTC
TRBD1 | TRBJ2-1 | TRBV5-1 | - | CASSLAGGWYNEQFF | TGCGCCAGCAGCTTGGCAGGGGGTTGGTACAATGAGCAGTTCTTC
- | TRBJ1-1 | TRBV20-1 | - | CSASAGVGGDF | TGCAGTGCATCAGCCGGGGTTGGGGGGGACTTT
- | TRBJ1-2 | TRBV29-1 | - | CSVVGTHNYGYTF | TGCAGCGTTGTGGGGACTCATAACTATGGCTACACCTTC
- | TRBJ1-1 | TRBV29-1 | - | CSAGPGDTEAFF | TGCAGCGCCGGACCTGGGGACACTGAAGCTTTCTTT
- | TRBJ1-1 | TRBV4-3 | - | CASSQVPHTGTTGTEAFF | TGCGCCAGCAGCCAAGTCCCCCATACAGGGACTACAGGCACTGAAGCTTTCTTT
TRBD2 | TRBJ2-5 | TRBV5-1 | - | CASSPLAEETQYF | TGCGCCAGCAGCCCACTAGCGGAAGAGACCCAGTACTTC
- | TRBJ2-5 | TRBV2 | - | CASRDPEETQYF | TGTGCCAGCAGGGACCCTGAAGAGACCCAGTACTTC
- | TRBJ2-5 | TRBV7-8 | - | CASSLTRGRETQYF | TGTGCCAGCAGCCTTACCCGAGGGCGCGAGACCCAGTACTTC
- | TRBJ2-7 | TRBV4-3 | - | CASSQWTVSYEQYF | TGCGCCAGCAGCCAATGGACAGTCAGCTACGAGCAGTACTTC
- | TRBJ1-5 | TRBV30 | - | CACGPNQPQHF | TGTGCCTGCGGCCCTAATCAGCCCCAGCATTTT
- | TRBJ2-7 | TRBV6-1 | - | CASSEARAGPYEQYF | TGTGCCAGCAGTGAAGCGAGGGCTGGGCCCTACGAGCAGTACTTC
TRBD1 | TRBJ1-4 | TRBV19 | - | CASSFRQGINEKLFF | TGTGCCAGTAGTTTCCGACAGGGGATAAATGAAAAACTGTTTTTT
TRBD1 | TRBJ1-2 | TRBV9 | - | CASDRGSGYGYTF | TGTGCCAGCGACAGGGGGTCGGGATATGGCTACACCTTC
TRBD2 | TRBJ2-1 | TRBV4-2 | - | CASSQRNGTSGRISSYNEQFF | TGTGCCAGCAGCCAGAGAAACGGGACTAGCGGGAGGATAAGTTCCTACAATGAGCAGTTCTTC
- | TRBJ1-3 | TRBV5-1 | - | CASSPGPDSDTIYF | TGCGCCAGCAGCCCGGGGCCTGACAGTGACACCATATATTTT
- | TRBJ1-1 | TRBV15 | few | CATSPLEGFTEAFF | TGTGCCACCAGCCCACTGGAGGGGTTCACTGAAGCTTTCTTT